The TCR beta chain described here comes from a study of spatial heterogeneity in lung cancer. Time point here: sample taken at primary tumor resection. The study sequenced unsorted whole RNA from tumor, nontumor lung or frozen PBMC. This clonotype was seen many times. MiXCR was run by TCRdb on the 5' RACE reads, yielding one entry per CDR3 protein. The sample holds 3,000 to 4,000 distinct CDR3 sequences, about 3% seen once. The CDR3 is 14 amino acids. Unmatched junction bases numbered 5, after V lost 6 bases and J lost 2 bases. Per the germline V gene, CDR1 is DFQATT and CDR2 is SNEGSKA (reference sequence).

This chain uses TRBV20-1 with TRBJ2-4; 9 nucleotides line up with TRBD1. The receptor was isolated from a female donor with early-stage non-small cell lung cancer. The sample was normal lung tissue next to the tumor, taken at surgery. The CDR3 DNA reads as TGCAGTGCAGGACAGGGGACCCCCAAAAACATTCAGTACTTC. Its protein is CSAGQGTPKNIQYF.